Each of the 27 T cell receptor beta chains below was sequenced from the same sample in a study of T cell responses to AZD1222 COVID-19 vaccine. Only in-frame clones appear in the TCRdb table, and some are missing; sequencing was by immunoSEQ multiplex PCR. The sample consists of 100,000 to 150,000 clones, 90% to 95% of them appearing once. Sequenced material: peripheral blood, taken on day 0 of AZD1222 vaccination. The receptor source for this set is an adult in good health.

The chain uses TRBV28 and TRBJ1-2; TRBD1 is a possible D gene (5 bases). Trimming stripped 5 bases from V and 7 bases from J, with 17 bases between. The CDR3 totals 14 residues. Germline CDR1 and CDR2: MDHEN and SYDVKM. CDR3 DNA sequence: TGTGCCAGCAGTACGGCCGGGACTGATTTTGGCTACACCTTC. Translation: CASSTAGTDFGYTF.

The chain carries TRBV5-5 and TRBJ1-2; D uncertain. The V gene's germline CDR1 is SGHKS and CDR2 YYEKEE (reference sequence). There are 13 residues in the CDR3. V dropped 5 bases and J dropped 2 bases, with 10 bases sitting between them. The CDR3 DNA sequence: TGTGCCAGCAGTATTTCGGTAAACTATGGCTACACCTTC. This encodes CASSISVNYGYTF.

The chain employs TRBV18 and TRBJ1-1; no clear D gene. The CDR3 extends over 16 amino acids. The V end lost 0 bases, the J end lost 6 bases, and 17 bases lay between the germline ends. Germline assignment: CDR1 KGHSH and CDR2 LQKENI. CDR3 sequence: CASSPPRPGWVAEAFF. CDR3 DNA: TGTGCCAGCTCACCACCAAGGCCGGGTTGGGTGGCTGAAGCTTTCTTT.

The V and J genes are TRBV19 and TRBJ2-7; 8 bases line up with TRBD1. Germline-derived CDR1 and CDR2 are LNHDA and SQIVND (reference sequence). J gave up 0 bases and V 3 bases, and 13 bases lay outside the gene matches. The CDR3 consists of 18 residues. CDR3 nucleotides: TGTGCCAGTAGTATTAATTTTCCGGGACAGGCCATCTCCTACGAGCAGTACTTC. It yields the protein CASSINFPGQAISYEQYF.

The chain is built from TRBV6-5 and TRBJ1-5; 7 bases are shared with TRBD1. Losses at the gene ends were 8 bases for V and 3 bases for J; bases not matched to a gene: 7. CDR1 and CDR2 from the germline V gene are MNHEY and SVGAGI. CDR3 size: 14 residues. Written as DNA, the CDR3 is TGTGCCAGCCGGGACAGCCTTTACAATCAGCCCCAGCATTTT. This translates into CASRDSLYNQPQHF.

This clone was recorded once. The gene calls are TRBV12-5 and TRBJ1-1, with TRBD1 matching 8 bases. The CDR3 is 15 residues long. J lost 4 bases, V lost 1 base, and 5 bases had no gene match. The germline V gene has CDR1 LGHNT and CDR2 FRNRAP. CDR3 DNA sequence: TGTGCTAGTGGTTTGGGACAGGGGAGAACCACTGAAGCTTTCTTT. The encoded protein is CASGLGQGRTTEAFF.

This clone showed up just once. For the CDR3, the DNA is TGCGCCAGCAGCCAAGATGAGAGGGGCGTGGGTTACACCTTC. Translated, it gives CASSQDERGVGYTF. The chain combines TRBV4-1 with TRBJ1-2; D is perhaps TRBD1 (5 bases). CDR1 is MGHRA, CDR2 YSYEKL, per germline. The CDR3 length is 14 residues. V was pared by 0 bases and J by 11 bases, with 16 bases between.

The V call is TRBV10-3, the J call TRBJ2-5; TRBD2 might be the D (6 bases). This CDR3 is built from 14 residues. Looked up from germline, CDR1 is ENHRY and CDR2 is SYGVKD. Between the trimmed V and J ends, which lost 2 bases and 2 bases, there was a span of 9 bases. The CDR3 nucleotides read TGTGCCATCAGTGAGATGGCGGGACAAGAGACCCAGTACTTC. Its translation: CAISEMAGQETQYF.

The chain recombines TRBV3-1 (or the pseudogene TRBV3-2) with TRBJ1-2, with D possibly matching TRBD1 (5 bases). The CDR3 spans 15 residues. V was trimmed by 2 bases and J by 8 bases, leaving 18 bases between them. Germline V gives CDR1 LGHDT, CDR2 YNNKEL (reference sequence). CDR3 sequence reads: CASSQLVLAGGGYTF. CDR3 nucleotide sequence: TGTGCCAGCAGCCAACTTGTACTGGCCGGGGGGGGCTACACCTTC.

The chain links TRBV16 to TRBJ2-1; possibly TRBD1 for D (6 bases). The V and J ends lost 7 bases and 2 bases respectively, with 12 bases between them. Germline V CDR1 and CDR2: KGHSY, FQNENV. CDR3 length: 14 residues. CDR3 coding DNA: TGTGCCAGCAAGGGGGTTTTCACCTACAATGAGCAGTTCTTC. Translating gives CASKGVFTYNEQFF.

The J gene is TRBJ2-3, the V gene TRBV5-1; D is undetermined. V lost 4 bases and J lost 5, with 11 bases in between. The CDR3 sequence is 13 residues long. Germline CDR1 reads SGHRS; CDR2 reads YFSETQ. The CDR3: CASSKASGDTQYF. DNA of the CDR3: TGCGCCAGCAGCAAGGCTTCAGGAGATACGCAGTATTTT. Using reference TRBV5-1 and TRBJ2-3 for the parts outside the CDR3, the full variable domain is KAGVTQTPRYLIKTRGQQVTLSCSPISGHRSVSWYQQTPGQGLQFLFEYFSETQRNKGNFPGRFSGRQFSNSRSEMNVSTLELGDSALYLCASSKASGDTQYFGPGTRLTVL.

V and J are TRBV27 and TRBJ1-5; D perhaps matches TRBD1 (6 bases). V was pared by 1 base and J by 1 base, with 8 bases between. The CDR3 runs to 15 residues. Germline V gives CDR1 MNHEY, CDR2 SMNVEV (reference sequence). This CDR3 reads CASSLYRESNQPQHF. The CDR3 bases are TGTGCCAGCAGTTTATACAGGGAAAGCAATCAGCCCCAGCATTTT.

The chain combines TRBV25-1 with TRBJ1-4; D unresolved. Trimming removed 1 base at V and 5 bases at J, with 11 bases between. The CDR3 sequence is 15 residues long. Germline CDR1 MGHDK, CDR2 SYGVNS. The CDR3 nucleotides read TGTGCCAGCAGTGAATCGAGACGGGTCAATGAAAAACTGTTTTTT. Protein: CASSESRRVNEKLFF.

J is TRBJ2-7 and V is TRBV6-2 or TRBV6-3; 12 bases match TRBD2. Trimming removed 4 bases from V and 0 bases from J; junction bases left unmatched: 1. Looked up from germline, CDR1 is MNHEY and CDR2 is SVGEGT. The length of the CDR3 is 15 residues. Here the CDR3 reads CASSSTSGGSYEQYF. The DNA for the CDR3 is TGTGCCAGCAGTTCGACTAGCGGGGGCTCCTACGAGCAGTACTTC.

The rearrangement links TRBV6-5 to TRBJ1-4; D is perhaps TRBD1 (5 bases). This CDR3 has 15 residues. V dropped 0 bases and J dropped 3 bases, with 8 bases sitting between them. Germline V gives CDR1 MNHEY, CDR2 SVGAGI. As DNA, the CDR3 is TGTGCCAGCAGTTACTCGGGGCAGCCTAATGAAAAACTGTTTTTT. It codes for CASSYSGQPNEKLFF.

DNA for the CDR3: TGTGCCAGCAGCCAGGGCCCGGTTACTGAAGCTTTCTTT. Amino acid sequence: CASSQGPVTEAFF. The chain carries TRBV3-1 (or the pseudogene TRBV3-2) and TRBJ1-1; the D is unclear. CDR3 length equals 13 residues. The germline CDR1 and CDR2 sequences are LGHDT and YNNKEL (reference sequence). The V end was cut by 3 bases, the J end by 5 bases, with 10 bases between.

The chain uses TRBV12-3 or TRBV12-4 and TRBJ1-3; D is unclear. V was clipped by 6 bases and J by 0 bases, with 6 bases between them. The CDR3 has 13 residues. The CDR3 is CASSRDSGNTIYF. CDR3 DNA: TGTGCCAGCAGCCGTGACTCTGGAAACACCATATATTTT.

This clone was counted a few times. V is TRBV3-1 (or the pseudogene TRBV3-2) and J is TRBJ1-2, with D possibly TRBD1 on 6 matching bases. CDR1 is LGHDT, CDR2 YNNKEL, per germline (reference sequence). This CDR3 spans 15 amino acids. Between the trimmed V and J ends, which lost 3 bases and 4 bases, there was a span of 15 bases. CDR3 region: CASSHKGGFAYGYTF. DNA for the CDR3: TGTGCCAGCAGCCATAAAGGGGGGTTCGCCTATGGCTACACCTTC.

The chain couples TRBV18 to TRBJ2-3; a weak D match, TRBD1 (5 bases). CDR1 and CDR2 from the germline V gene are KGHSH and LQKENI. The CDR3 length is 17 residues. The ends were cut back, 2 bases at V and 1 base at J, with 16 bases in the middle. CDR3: CASSPSRMTVGTDTQYF. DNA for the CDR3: TGTGCCAGCTCACCATCCCGAATGACAGTGGGCACAGATACGCAGTATTTT.

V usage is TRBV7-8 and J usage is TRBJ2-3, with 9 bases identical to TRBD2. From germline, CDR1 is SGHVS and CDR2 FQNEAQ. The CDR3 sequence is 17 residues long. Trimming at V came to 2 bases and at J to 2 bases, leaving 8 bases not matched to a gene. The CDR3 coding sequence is TGTGCCAGCAGCTTAATAGCTAGCGGGGACCTCACAGATACGCAGTATTTT. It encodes CASSLIASGDLTDTQYF.

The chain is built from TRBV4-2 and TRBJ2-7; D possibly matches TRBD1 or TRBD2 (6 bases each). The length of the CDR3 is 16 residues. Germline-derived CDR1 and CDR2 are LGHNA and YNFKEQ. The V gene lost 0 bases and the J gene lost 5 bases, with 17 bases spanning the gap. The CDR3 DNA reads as TGTGCCAGCAGCCAAGATGGGGGGCAGGGGTGGGACGAGCAGTACTTC. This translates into CASSQDGGQGWDEQYF.

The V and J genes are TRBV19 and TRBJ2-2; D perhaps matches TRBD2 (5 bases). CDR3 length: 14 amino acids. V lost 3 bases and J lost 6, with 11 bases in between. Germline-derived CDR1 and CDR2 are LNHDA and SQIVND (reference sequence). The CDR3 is CASSISGKPGELFF. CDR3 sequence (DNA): TGTGCCAGTAGTATCTCCGGGAAGCCCGGGGAGCTGTTTTTT.

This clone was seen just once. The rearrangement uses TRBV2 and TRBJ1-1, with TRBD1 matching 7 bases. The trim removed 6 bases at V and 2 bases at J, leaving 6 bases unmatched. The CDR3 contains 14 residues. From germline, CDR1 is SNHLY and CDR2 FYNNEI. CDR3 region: CASRADRANTEAFF. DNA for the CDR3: TGTGCCAGCAGAGCAGACAGGGCCAACACTGAAGCTTTCTTT.

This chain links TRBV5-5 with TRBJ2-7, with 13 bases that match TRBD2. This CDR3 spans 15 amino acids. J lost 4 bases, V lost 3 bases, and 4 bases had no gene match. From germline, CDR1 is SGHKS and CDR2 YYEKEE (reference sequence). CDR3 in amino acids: CASSWTSGGPYEQYF. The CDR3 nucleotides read TGTGCCAGCAGCTGGACTAGCGGGGGACCTTACGAGCAGTACTTC. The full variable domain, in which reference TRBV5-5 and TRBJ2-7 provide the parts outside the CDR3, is DAGVTQSPTHLIKTRGQQVTLRCSPISGHKSVSWYQQVLGQGPQFIFQYYEKEERGRGNFPDRFSARQFPNYSSELNVNALLLGDSALYLCASSWTSGGPYEQYFGPGTRLTVT.

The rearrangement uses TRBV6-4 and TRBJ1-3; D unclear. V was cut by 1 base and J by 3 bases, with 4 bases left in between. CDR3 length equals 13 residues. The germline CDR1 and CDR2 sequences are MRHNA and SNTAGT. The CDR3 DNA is TGTGCCAGCAGTGACTATCATGGAAACACCATATATTTT. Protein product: CASSDYHGNTIYF.

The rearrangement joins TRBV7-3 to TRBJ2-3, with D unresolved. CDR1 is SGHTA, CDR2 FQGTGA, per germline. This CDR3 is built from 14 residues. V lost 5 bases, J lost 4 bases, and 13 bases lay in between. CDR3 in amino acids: CASSPGAVADTQYF. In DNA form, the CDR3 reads TGTGCCAGCAGCCCAGGTGCAGTTGCAGATACGCAGTATTTT. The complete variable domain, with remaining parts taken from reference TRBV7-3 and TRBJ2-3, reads GAGVSQTPSNKVTEKGKYVELRCDPISGHTALYWYRQSLGQGPEFLIYFQGTGAADDSGLPNDRFFAVRPEGSVSTLKIQRTERGDSAVYLCASSPGAVADTQYFGPGTRLTVL.

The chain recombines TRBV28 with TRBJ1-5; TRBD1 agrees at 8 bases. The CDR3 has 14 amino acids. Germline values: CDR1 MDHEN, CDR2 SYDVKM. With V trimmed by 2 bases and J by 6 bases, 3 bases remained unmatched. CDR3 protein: CASSLGQGRQPQHF. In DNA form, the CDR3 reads TGTGCCAGCAGTTTAGGACAGGGACGTCAGCCCCAGCATTTT.